Listed below are T cell receptor beta chains from one sample, sequenced in a study of technical replicates of blood from a handful of donors. TCRdb keeps only in-frame clones here, not all; method: immunoSEQ multiplex PCR. The repertoire has about 17,000 clones, 82% of them found once; the top ten carry about a tenth. Sequenced sample: PBMCs. The receptors come from a human donor in good health. Some clones in this sample may be carry-over from other donors' samples. CDR3s include the opening cysteine and the closing phenylalanine or tryptophan. The order of the fields is D gene, clone size, V gene, J gene, CDR3 DNA, CDR3 protein. A D gene is named only where the DNA matches it firmly. Only some rows state a clone size, as once, few, many or a class for expanded clones.

D gene: .; clone size: few; V gene: TRBV4-2; J gene: TRBJ1-3; CDR3 DNA: TGTGCCAGCACCCCCGAGGAGGGAATAAGAGAAAACACCATATATTTT; CDR3 protein: CASTPEEGIRENTIYF
D gene: TRBD1; clone size: .; V gene: TRBV29-1; J gene: TRBJ2-5; CDR3 DNA: TGCAGCGTTGATAGACAGGGACAAGAGACCCAGTACTTC; CDR3 protein: CSVDRQGQETQYF
D gene: .; clone size: .; V gene: TRBV7-9; J gene: TRBJ1-4; CDR3 DNA: TGTGCCAGCAGCCCGGACGCGGGGGCCAGTGAAAAACTGTTTTTT; CDR3 protein: CASSPDAGASEKLFF
D gene: TRBD2; clone size: .; V gene: TRBV6-1; J gene: TRBJ2-7; CDR3 DNA: TGTGCCAGCAGTACTAGCGGGAGGTACGAGCAGTACTTC; CDR3 protein: CASSTSGRYEQYF
D gene: .; clone size: once; V gene: TRBV11-3; J gene: TRBJ1-1; CDR3 DNA: TGTGCCAGCAGCCTGGGACACAACACTGAAGCTTTCTTT; CDR3 protein: CASSLGHNTEAFF
D gene: .; clone size: .; V gene: TRBV19; J gene: TRBJ1-1; CDR3 DNA: TGTGCCAGTAGTATAGGACAGTCCACTGAAGCTTTCTTT; CDR3 protein: CASSIGQSTEAFF
D gene: TRBD1; clone size: once; V gene: TRBV5-1; J gene: TRBJ1-2; CDR3 DNA: TGCGCCAGCAGCCCCGGGGACAGGGGCAGTGGCTACACCTTC; CDR3 protein: CASSPGDRGSGYTF
D gene: .; clone size: .; V gene: TRBV7-6; J gene: TRBJ2-1; CDR3 DNA: TGTGCCAGCAGCCCCTCGAACGCGGTCTTTAATGAGCAGTTCTTC; CDR3 protein: CASSPSNAVFNEQFF
D gene: .; clone size: .; V gene: TRBV29-1; J gene: TRBJ2-7; CDR3 DNA: TGCAGCGTGGGACCGGGACTCGGCGAGCAGTACTTC; CDR3 protein: CSVGPGLGEQYF
D gene: TRBD2; clone size: .; V gene: TRBV27; J gene: TRBJ2-2; CDR3 DNA: TGTGCCAGCACCCGATGGGGGTCGGGGGGGATCACCGGGGAGCTGTTTTTT; CDR3 protein: CASTRWGSGGITGELFF
D gene: TRBD2; clone size: once; V gene: TRBV7-2; J gene: TRBJ2-7; CDR3 DNA: TGTGCCAGCAGCTTAGCGAGGTGGACTAGCGGGACAACCTACGAGCAGTACTTC; CDR3 protein: CASSLARWTSGTTYEQYF
D gene: TRBD1; clone size: few; V gene: TRBV30; J gene: TRBJ1-2; CDR3 DNA: TGTGCCTGGACAGGGGGAGACTATGGCTACACCTTC; CDR3 protein: CAWTGGDYGYTF